The sequence of this TCR beta chain was determined in a study of blood T cell repertoires in COVID-19. For the study at large: Sites in the United States, Italy and Spain provided acute and convalescent COVID-19 samples.

Repertoires were generated with immunoSEQ multiplex PCR, while TCRdb's copy carries only in-frame clones and drops some. Here the sample spans just over 95,000 clones, 75% to 85% being singletons. The V end was cut by 3 bases, the J end by 8 bases, with 13 bases between. From germline, CDR1 is LGHDT and CDR2 YNNKEL (reference sequence). The CDR3 has 14 residues. The sequence came from a man aged 55 to 70 with acute or convalescent COVID-19. The sample consisted of peripheral blood. The V and J genes are TRBV3-1 (or the pseudogene TRBV3-2) and TRBJ2-2; D not certain. The CDR3 region is CASSHRMSKGELFF. CDR3 DNA sequence: TGTGCCAGCAGCCACCGAATGTCTAAGGGGGAGCTGTTTTTT.